The 25 T cell receptor beta chains below come from one sample, sequenced in a study of blood T cell repertoires in COVID-19. The repertoire was sequenced with immunoSEQ multiplex PCR; TCRdb's copy has only in-frame clones and lacks some. The table has 250,000 or so clones, 85% to 90% seen once. Sequencing was done on a sample of peripheral blood. All receptors derive from a woman in her 70s with active or convalescent COVID-19.

This rearrangement joins TRBV24-1 to TRBJ1-1, with 7 bases fitting TRBD1. Germline V gene sequence: CDR1 KGHDR, CDR2 SFDVKD. This CDR3 region has 13 residues. J gave up 0 bases and V 12 bases, and 6 bases lay outside the gene matches. CDR3 in amino acids: CAVSRGMNTEAFF. CDR3 DNA: TGTGCCGTATCCAGGGGGATGAACACTGAAGCTTTCTTT.

This chain links TRBV19 with TRBJ2-5; possibly TRBD2 for D (6 bases). Germline CDR1 is LNHDA and CDR2 is SQIVND (reference sequence). Trimming shortened V by 5 bases and J by 2 bases, and 21 bases separated the two germline ends. There are 17 residues in the CDR3. The CDR3 DNA reads as TGTGCCAGTAGTCGGGACTCCCTAATAGGTCGGCAAGAGACCCAGTACTTC. Protein: CASSRDSLIGRQETQYF.

The chain uses TRBV2 and TRBJ2-5; D ambiguous. The length of the CDR3 is 13 residues. Germline V gene sequence: CDR1 SNHLY, CDR2 FYNNEI. Trimming removed 4 bases from V and 5 bases from J, with 11 bases in between. The chain's CDR3 is CASSVGSVETQYF. In DNA form, the CDR3 reads TGTGCCAGCAGTGTCGGTTCCGTGGAGACCCAGTACTTC.

The chain is built from TRBV3-1 (or the pseudogene TRBV3-2) and TRBJ1-6, with 10 bases lining up with TRBD1. The V gene end was trimmed by 3 bases and the J gene end by 9 bases; junction bases not matched to a gene: 5. The CDR3 runs to 15 residues. Germline CDR1 is LGHDT and CDR2 is YNNKEL (reference sequence). The CDR3 region is CASSQGTGVGSPLHF. The CDR3 DNA follows: TGTGCCAGCAGCCAGGGGACAGGGGTGGGTTCACCCCTCCACTTT.

In its sample, this clone was seen once. The CDR3 loop reads CASSSGGTTNEKLFF. CDR3 nucleotides: TGTGCCAGCAGCTCGGGGGGGACAACTAATGAAAAACTGTTTTTT. J is TRBJ1-4 and V is TRBV7-9; possibly TRBD1 for D (5 bases). Per the germline V gene, CDR1 is SEHNR and CDR2 is FQNEAQ (reference sequence). The CDR3 is 15 residues long. V was trimmed by 4 bases and J by 0 bases, leaving 9 bases between them.

This chain joins TRBV12-3 or TRBV12-4 and TRBJ1-3, with unresolved D. V shed 2 bases and J shed 6 bases, with 2 bases lying between them. The CDR3 consists of 11 residues. The DNA of the CDR3 is TGTGCCAGCAGTTTACTAAACACCATATATTTT. This translates into CASSLLNTIYF.

J is TRBJ1-5 and V is TRBV7-2, with a possible D match to TRBD1 (6 bases). The CDR3 runs to 14 residues. The V and J ends lost 5 bases and 11 bases respectively, with 19 bases between them. Germline-derived CDR1 and CDR2 are SGHTA and FQGNSA. As DNA, the CDR3 is TGTGCCAGCAGCGAAACTAAAGAGGACAGATCCCAGCATTTT. Translation: CASSETKEDRSQHF.

This chain connects TRBV4-3 to TRBJ2-2, with TRBD2 matching over 7 bases. The germline CDR1 and CDR2 sequences are LGHNA and YSLEER. Losses at the gene ends were 2 bases for V and 5 bases for J; bases not matched to a gene: 8. This CDR3 spans 16 amino acids. CDR3 sequence: CASSQTRGLSTGELFF. For the CDR3, the DNA is TGCGCCAGCAGCCAAACGCGGGGGTTAAGTACCGGGGAGCTGTTTTTT.

This chain links TRBV18 with TRBJ1-1; D not certain. With 2 bases removed from V and 11 bases from J, the gap between germline ends came to 15 bases. Germline CDR1 KGHSH, CDR2 LQKENI. The CDR3 totals 13 residues. The CDR3 here is CASSPKDGGSAFF. DNA for the CDR3: TGTGCCAGCTCACCAAAAGATGGAGGTTCGGCTTTCTTT.

V gene TRBV3-1 (or the pseudogene TRBV3-2) combines with J gene TRBJ1-1, with D unresolved. This CDR3 spans 14 amino acids. V lost 0 bases and J 0 bases, leaving 5 bases between the germline ends. Germline CDR1 and CDR2: LGHDT and YNNKEL (reference sequence). The chain's CDR3 is CASSQEQMNTEAFF. CDR3 coding DNA: TGTGCCAGCAGCCAAGAACAGATGAACACTGAAGCTTTCTTT.

The chain is built from TRBV7-9 and TRBJ2-5; D ambiguous. The CDR3 runs to 12 residues. CDR1 SEHNR and CDR2 FQNEAQ come from the germline V gene (reference sequence). V lost 6 bases and J 5 bases, leaving 10 bases between the germline ends. CDR3 region: CASSGLQETQYF. In nucleotides, the CDR3 is TGTGCCAGCAGTGGTCTGCAGGAGACCCAGTACTTC.

The V call is TRBV2, the J call TRBJ2-1; TRBD2 aligns across 10 bases. Germline values: CDR1 SNHLY, CDR2 FYNNEI. The CDR3 runs 15 residues. J gave up 9 bases and V 1 base, and 6 bases lay outside the gene matches. CDR3: CASSEELAGLGEQFF. CDR3 DNA sequence: TGTGCCAGCAGTGAAGAACTAGCGGGGCTCGGTGAGCAGTTCTTC.

CDR3 sequence (DNA): TGTGCCAGCGAAATGGTGCTTCAGGGATTCTCCTACAATGAGCAGTTCTTC. Its translation: CASEMVLQGFSYNEQFF. This rearrangement joins TRBV19 to TRBJ2-1; possibly TRBD1 for D (5 bases). Trimming stripped 9 bases from V and 0 bases from J, with 21 bases between. Germline assignment: CDR1 LNHDA and CDR2 SQIVND (reference sequence). This CDR3 is 17 amino acids long.

The gene calls are TRBV5-4 and TRBJ1-6, with 9 bases identical to TRBD1. CDR1 and CDR2 from the germline V gene are SGHNT and YYREEE (reference sequence). CDR3 length: 14 residues. With 4 bases clipped from V and 10 bases from J, the junction kept 6 bases outside the gene matches. The DNA for the CDR3 is TGTGCCAGCAGCCCACGGGACAGGGTGTCACCCCTCCACTTT. It specifies CASSPRDRVSPLHF.

The chain uses TRBV15 and TRBJ2-7; tentative D call: TRBD1 (6 bases). The CDR3 has 15 amino acids. The germline gives CDR1 LNHNV, CDR2 YYDKDF (reference sequence). V was trimmed by 5 bases and J by 2 bases, leaving 16 bases between them. The CDR3 DNA sequence: TGTGCCACCAGCGTAGACCCGGGACAAGCCTACGAGCAGTACTTC. It encodes CATSVDPGQAYEQYF. The variable domain in full, with the rest retrieved from reference TRBV15 and TRBJ2-7, is DAMVIQNPRYQVTQFGKPVTLSCSQTLNHNVMYWYQQKSSQAPKLLFHYYDKDFNNEADTPDNFQSRRPNTSFCFLDIRSPGLGDTAMYLCATSVDPGQAYEQYFGPGTRLTVT.

The rearrangement uses TRBV7-9 and TRBJ1-3; no clear D gene. CDR3 length: 12 amino acids. Germline CDR1 SEHNR, CDR2 FQNEAQ (reference sequence). Deletions cut 3 bases from V and 2 bases from J, with 2 bases between. The CDR3, as DNA: TGTGCCAGCAGCTTTACTGGAAACACCATATATTTT. It translates to CASSFTGNTIYF.

This chain uses TRBV7-3 with TRBJ2-1; D unclear. Germline V CDR1 and CDR2: SGHTA, FQGTGA. V was clipped by 5 bases and J by 0 bases, with 14 bases between them. The CDR3 covers 16 residues. The CDR3 coding sequence is TGTGCCAGCAGCCCTAACATCCGGAGCTCCTACAATGAGCAGTTCTTC. Protein product: CASSPNIRSSYNEQFF.

The chain carries TRBV19 and TRBJ2-1, with D perhaps matching TRBD1 (6 bases). The CDR3 is 15 amino acids. The germline V gene has CDR1 LNHDA and CDR2 SQIVND (reference sequence). The germline V and J ends were trimmed by 1 base and 5 bases, with 12 bases remaining between them. CDR3 DNA: TGTGCCAGTAGTATAGCTTCGACAGGCAACAATGAGCAGTTCTTC. Amino acid sequence: CASSIASTGNNEQFF.

The rearrangement links TRBV13 to TRBJ1-1; D is unclear. The V end lost 5 bases, the J end lost 7 bases, and 11 bases lay between the germline ends. Germline CDR1 and CDR2: PRHDT and FYEKMQ (reference sequence). This CDR3 comprises 12 residues. The CDR3 nucleotides are TGTGCCAGCAGCCCCCTACGTTTTGAAGCTTTCTTT. This gives the protein CASSPLRFEAFF.

This clone was seen a few times. The chain employs TRBV5-6 and TRBJ2-2; possibly TRBD2 for D (7 bases). Trimming stripped 4 bases from V and 7 bases from J, with 17 bases between. Per germline, CDR1 SGHDT and CDR2 YYEEEE. This CDR3 has 15 residues. This CDR3 reads CASSRRGATDGELFF. Here the CDR3 DNA reads TGTGCCAGCAGCCGCCGGGGGGCGACGGACGGGGAGCTGTTTTTT.

The chain is built from TRBV2 and TRBJ2-1; perhaps TRBD2 as D (6 bases). Germline V gives CDR1 SNHLY, CDR2 FYNNEI. CDR3 length: 14 residues. Trimming took 7 bases from V and 5 from J, leaving 15 bases between them. CDR3: CASTNPGLNNEQFF. The CDR3 nucleotides are TGTGCCAGCACAAATCCGGGACTCAACAATGAGCAGTTCTTC. The full variable domain, completed using reference TRBV2 and TRBJ2-1, is EPEVTQTPSHQVTQMGQEVILRCVPISNHLYFYWYRQILGQKVEFLVSFYNNEISEKSEIFDDQFSVERPDGSNFTLKIRSTKLEDSAMYFCASTNPGLNNEQFFGPGTRLTVL.

The chain uses TRBV9 and TRBJ1-2; unclear D gene. CDR1 and CDR2 from the germline V gene are SGDLS and YYNGEE. V was trimmed by 4 bases and J by 0 bases, leaving 7 bases between them. CDR3 length: 13 residues. CDR3 coding DNA: TGTGCCAGCAGCCCCGACTCTAACTATGGCTACACCTTC. This translates into CASSPDSNYGYTF.

The chain employs TRBV5-4 and TRBJ1-5, with a tentative D call TRBD1 (5 bases). Deletions cut 4 bases from V and 6 bases from J, with 11 bases between. Germline V gives CDR1 SGHNT, CDR2 YYREEE (reference sequence). The length of the CDR3 is 13 residues. The chain's CDR3 is CASSPGVGQPQHF. The CDR3, as DNA: TGTGCCAGCAGCCCGGGGGTGGGTCAGCCCCAGCATTTT.

In DNA form, the CDR3 reads TGTGCCAGCAGCTTAAGAGGTGGAGCGCATAACCCGGCAGATACGCAGTATTTT. It is translated as CASSLRGGAHNPADTQYF. The chain carries TRBV11-2 and TRBJ2-3; D remains unclear. This CDR3 is built from 18 residues. Germline lookup yields CDR1 SGHAT and CDR2 FQNNGV. Deletions cut 2 bases from V and 4 bases from J, with 22 bases between.

This clone was seen a single time. This chain links TRBV29-1 with TRBJ2-1; TRBD2 might be the D (5 bases). The CDR3 loop spans 14 amino acids. V was trimmed by 6 bases and J by 9 bases, leaving 21 bases between them. Germline assignment: CDR1 SQVTM and CDR2 ANQGSEA. CDR3 in amino acids: CSVATRLLVGEQFF. The CDR3 DNA reads TGCAGCGTCGCAACTAGGCTACTGGTGGGTGAGCAGTTCTTC.